These 10 T cell receptor beta chains were sequenced from one sample in a study of T cell responses to AZD1222 COVID-19 vaccine. Produced via immunoSEQ multiplex PCR; TCRdb's table is partial and in-frame only. In the table there are over 150,000 clones, roughly 85% of which are singletons. The source material was peripheral blood, sampled 28 days after the second AZD1222 dose. The origin of the receptors is an adult who received the AZD1222 COVID-19 vaccine.

The chain employs TRBV9 and TRBJ1-2; 7 bases match TRBD1. Germline CDR1 is SGDLS and CDR2 is YYNGEE. The CDR3 has 14 residues. V was pared by 4 bases and J by 4 bases, with 7 bases of the junction left unmatched. This chain's CDR3 is CASSLEGAGYGYTF. The CDR3 region has the DNA TGTGCCAGCAGCCTCGAGGGGGCAGGCTATGGCTACACCTTC.

CDR3 nucleotides: TGTGCCAGCAGCTTAGGGCAGGTGAGCCCTAGCTCTGGAAACACCATATATTTT. It yields the protein CASSLGQVSPSSGNTIYF. The gene calls are TRBV7-8 and TRBJ1-3; D is unresolved. Looked up from germline, CDR1 is SGHVS and CDR2 is FQNEAQ. Trimming took 1 base from V and 0 from J, leaving 16 bases between them. The CDR3 is 18 amino acids.

The chain combines TRBV9 with TRBJ2-3, with 7 bases matching TRBD2. Trimming at V came to 0 bases and at J to 2 bases, leaving 3 bases not matched to a gene. CDR3 length: 15 residues. CDR1 SGDLS and CDR2 YYNGEE come from the germline V gene. DNA for the CDR3: TGTGCCAGCAGCGTAGGTGCGGGGGTCACAGATACGCAGTATTTT. It codes for CASSVGAGVTDTQYF.

The chain combines TRBV6-1 with TRBJ1-1; D gene uncertain. V gave up 2 bases and J gave up 5 bases, with 9 bases separating them. The CDR3 is made up of 13 amino acids. Germline assignment: CDR1 MNHNS and CDR2 SASEGT. As DNA, the CDR3 is TGTGCCAGCAGTGAATCGGGAAGGACTGAAGCTTTCTTT. This sequence encodes CASSESGRTEAFF.

The chain carries TRBV11-2 and TRBJ2-7; no firm D call. V was pared by 4 bases and J by 1 base, with 26 bases between. Germline CDR1 SGHAT, CDR2 FQNNGV. The CDR3 runs to 19 residues. In nucleotides, the CDR3 is TGTGCCAGCAGCTCCGATTACCGGGCCCACCCCCAAATTTCCTACGAGCAGTACTTC. This gives the protein CASSSDYRAHPQISYEQYF.

The chain couples TRBV6-5 to TRBJ1-5; unclear D gene. Germline V gene lookup returns CDR1 MNHEY and CDR2 SVGAGI. This CDR3 spans 14 amino acids. Trimming left V 6 bases short and J 0 bases short, with 9 bases between. This CDR3 is CASRSRYSNQPQHF. In DNA form, the CDR3 reads TGTGCCAGCAGATCCAGGTATAGCAATCAGCCCCAGCATTTT.

V and J are TRBV3-1 (or the pseudogene TRBV3-2) and TRBJ2-7; 9 positions agree with TRBD2. There are 14 residues in the CDR3. Germline CDR1 reads LGHDT; CDR2 reads YNNKEL (reference sequence). With 5 bases clipped from V and 3 bases from J, the junction kept 5 bases outside the gene matches. The DNA for the CDR3 is TGTGCCAGCAGCGGGGGTAGCGGGGGCTACGAGCAGTACTTC. Its protein product is CASSGGSGGYEQYF.

The chain carries TRBV9 and TRBJ1-2; no definite D call. The length of the CDR3 is 13 residues. Germline V lookup: CDR1 SGDLS, CDR2 YYNGEE. V gave up 6 bases and J gave up 1 base, with 10 bases separating them. The CDR3 protein is CASKVGYNYGYTF. The CDR3 nucleotides read TGTGCCAGCAAGGTCGGCTATAACTATGGCTACACCTTC.

The rearrangement joins TRBV5-5 to TRBJ1-6; 9 nucleotides line up with TRBD1. V gave up 4 bases and J gave up 4 bases; unmatched junction bases: 9. Germline-derived CDR1 and CDR2 are SGHKS and YYEKEE (reference sequence). The CDR3 covers 17 residues. CDR3 in DNA: TGTGCCAGCAGCCTCAAGTCCGGGACAGGGTATAATTCACCCCTCCACTTT. Protein sequence: CASSLKSGTGYNSPLHF.

The V call is TRBV7-2, the J call TRBJ2-5; D may match TRBD1 or TRBD2 (5 bases each). Germline-derived CDR1 and CDR2 are SGHTA and FQGNSA. V was pared by 5 bases and J by 5 bases, with 12 bases between. The CDR3 sequence is 13 residues long. CDR3 residues: CASSRDALETQYF. The CDR3 DNA is TGTGCCAGCAGCAGGGACGCCCTTGAGACCCAGTACTTC.